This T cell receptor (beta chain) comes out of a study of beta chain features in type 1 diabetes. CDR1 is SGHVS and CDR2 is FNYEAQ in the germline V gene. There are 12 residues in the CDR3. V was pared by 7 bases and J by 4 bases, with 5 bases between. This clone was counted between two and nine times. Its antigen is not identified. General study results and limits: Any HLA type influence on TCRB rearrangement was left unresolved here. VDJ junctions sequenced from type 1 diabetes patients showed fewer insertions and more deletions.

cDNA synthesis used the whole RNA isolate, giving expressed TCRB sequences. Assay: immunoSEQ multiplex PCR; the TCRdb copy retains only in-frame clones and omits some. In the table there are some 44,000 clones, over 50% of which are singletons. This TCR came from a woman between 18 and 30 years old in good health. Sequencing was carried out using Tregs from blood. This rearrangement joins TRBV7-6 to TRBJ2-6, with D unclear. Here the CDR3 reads CASTTGANVLTF. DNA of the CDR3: TGTGCCAGCACCACAGGGGCCAACGTCCTGACTTTC.